Shown below are 12 T cell receptor beta chains from a single sample sequenced in a study of blood T cell repertoires in COVID-19. Generated by immunoSEQ multiplex PCR, the TCRdb table keeps only in-frame clones and is missing some. This repertoire shows some 300,000 clones, over 75% found once; its top ten account for about 9.9%. What was sequenced was PBMCs or T cells enriched from blood (not recorded which). The origin of the receptors is a woman in her thirties or forties who had recovered from COVID-19.

The chain carries TRBV11-3 and TRBJ2-3, with 8 bases lining up with TRBD2. This CDR3 has 17 amino acids. Germline CDR1 reads SGHNT; CDR2 reads YENEEA. J was trimmed by 4 bases and V by 5 bases; bases with no gene match: 14. CDR3 in amino acids: CASSAHPPGTRSDTQYF. CDR3 sequence (DNA): TGTGCCAGCAGCGCCCACCCTCCCGGGACTAGATCAGATACGCAGTATTTT. Full variable domain (remainder filled in from reference TRBV11-3 and TRBJ2-3): EAGVVQSPRYKIIEKKQPVAFWCNPISGHNTLYWYLQNLGQGPELLIRYENEEAVDDSQLPKDRFSAERLKGVDSTLKIQPAELGDSAVYLCASSAHPPGTRSDTQYFGPGTRLTVL.

This chain connects TRBV24-1 to TRBJ2-2; 9 nucleotides align to TRBD1. This CDR3 is built from 16 residues. V shed 4 bases, J shed 6 bases, and the junction held 8 bases outside the gene matches. Per the germline V gene, CDR1 is KGHDR and CDR2 is SFDVKD. The CDR3 protein is CATSDTGTGRAGELFF. CDR3 nucleotides: TGTGCCACCAGTGACACCGGGACAGGGCGGGCCGGGGAGCTGTTTTTT.

V is TRBV30 and J is TRBJ2-1; perhaps TRBD2 as D (6 bases). CDR3 length: 14 residues. The V gene's germline CDR1 is GTSNPN and CDR2 SVGIG (reference sequence). CDR3 sequence: CVGDDGSSYNEQFF. The CDR3 bases are TGTGTCGGGGATGACGGGAGCTCCTACAATGAGCAGTTCTTC.

The chain joins TRBV11-2 to TRBJ2-5; 7 bases map to TRBD2. This CDR3 comprises 13 residues. CDR1 is SGHAT, CDR2 FQNNGV, per germline. V lost 3 bases to trimming and J lost 5 bases; unmatched junction nucleotides: 3. The CDR3 nucleotides read TGTGCCAGCAGCTTTGGACTAGTGGAGACCCAGTACTTC. This translates into CASSFGLVETQYF.

The chain uses TRBV19 and TRBJ2-5, with 7 bases matching TRBD1. Looked up from germline, CDR1 is LNHDA and CDR2 is SQIVND (reference sequence). J was trimmed by 5 bases and V by 7 bases; bases with no gene match: 10. The CDR3 extends over 14 amino acids. The CDR3 is CASTKPGGAETQYF. For the CDR3, the DNA is TGTGCCAGTACTAAACCAGGGGGTGCGGAGACCCAGTACTTC.

V gene TRBV5-1 combines with J gene TRBJ2-2; a weak D match, TRBD2 (5 bases). The CDR3 length is 15 residues. Germline CDR1 and CDR2: SGHRS and YFSETQ. V was shortened by 0 bases and J by 4 bases, with 10 bases between the two germline ends. The CDR3 protein is CASSLEGEFTGELFF. The CDR3 coding sequence is TGCGCCAGCAGCTTGGAGGGAGAATTCACCGGGGAGCTGTTTTTT.

V is TRBV6-5 and J is TRBJ2-7, with TRBD2 as a possible D gene (7 bases). The V end was cut by 8 bases, the J end by 0 bases, with 14 bases between. Per germline, CDR1 MNHEY and CDR2 SVGAGI. CDR3 size: 14 residues. DNA of the CDR3: TGTGCCAGCCATAGGGGGGGGAGCTCCTACGAGCAGTACTTC. The encoded protein is CASHRGGSSYEQYF.

The V call is TRBV19, the J call TRBJ1-1; 7 nucleotides match TRBD1. The CDR3 has 17 residues. The trim removed 4 bases at V and 1 base at J, leaving 12 bases unmatched. CDR1 and CDR2 (germline): LNHDA, SQIVND (reference sequence). The CDR3 loop reads CASSTSTGWTRNTEAFF. As DNA, the CDR3 is TGTGCCAGTAGTACTTCGACAGGGTGGACAAGGAACACTGAAGCTTTCTTT. The variable domain in full, completed from reference TRBV19 and TRBJ1-1, reads DGGITQSPKYLFRKEGQNVTLSCEQNLNHDAMYWYRQDPGQGLRLIYYSQIVNDFQKGDIAEGYSVSREKKESFPLTVTSAQKNPTAFYLCASSTSTGWTRNTEAFFGQGTRLTVV.

The chain joins TRBV30 to TRBJ2-5, with 10 bases that match TRBD2. The junction had 7 bases not matched to a gene; V was cut back by 0 bases and J by 6 bases. There are 15 residues in the CDR3. CDR1 is GTSNPN and CDR2 is SVGIG in the germline V gene (reference sequence). CDR3 region: CAWSVGLAGVQTQYF. CDR3 nucleotide sequence: TGTGCCTGGAGTGTAGGTCTAGCGGGAGTTCAGACCCAGTACTTC.

V gene TRBV12-3 or TRBV12-4 combines with J gene TRBJ2-1; a weak D match, TRBD2 (6 bases). The CDR3 covers 12 residues. V lost 7 bases to trimming and J lost 7 bases, with 11 bases between them. The CDR3 DNA reads as TGTGCCAGCACCTTGGGGAGGAATGAGCAGTTCTTC. Translating it yields CASTLGRNEQFF.

The chain uses TRBV3-1 (or the pseudogene TRBV3-2) and TRBJ2-2; no definite D call. The CDR3 contains 18 residues. The V end was cut by 0 bases, the J end by 4 bases, with 18 bases between. CDR1 is LGHDT and CDR2 is YNNKEL in the germline V gene (reference sequence). CDR3 DNA sequence: TGTGCCAGCAGCCAAGATCCCCTTATTGACTCCCGCACCGGGGAGCTGTTTTTT. Translated: CASSQDPLIDSRTGELFF.

The sample holds one count of this clone. The chain employs TRBV10-3 and TRBJ1-5; 8 bases fit TRBD1. Germline V gives CDR1 ENHRY, CDR2 SYGVKD. Trimming removed 4 bases from V and 7 bases from J; junction bases left unmatched: 6. The CDR3 consists of 14 residues. This CDR3 is CAISGAGGRQPQHF. The CDR3 DNA reads as TGTGCCATCAGTGGGGCAGGGGGCCGACAGCCCCAGCATTTT.